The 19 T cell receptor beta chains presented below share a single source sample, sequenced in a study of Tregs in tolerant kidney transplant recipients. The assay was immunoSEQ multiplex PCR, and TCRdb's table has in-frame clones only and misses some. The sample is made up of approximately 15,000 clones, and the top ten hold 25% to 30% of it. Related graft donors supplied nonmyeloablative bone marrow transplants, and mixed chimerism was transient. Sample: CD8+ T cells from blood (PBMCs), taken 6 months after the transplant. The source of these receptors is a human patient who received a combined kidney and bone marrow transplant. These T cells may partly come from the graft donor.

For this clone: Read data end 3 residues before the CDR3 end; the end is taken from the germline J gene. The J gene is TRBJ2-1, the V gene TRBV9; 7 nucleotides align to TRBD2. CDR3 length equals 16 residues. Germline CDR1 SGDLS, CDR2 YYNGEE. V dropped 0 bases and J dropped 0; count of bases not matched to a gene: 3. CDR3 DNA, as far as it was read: TGTGCCAGCAGCGTAGACGAGCGGGGCTCCTACAATGAG. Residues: CASSVDERGSYNE. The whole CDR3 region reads CASSVDERGSYNEQFF.

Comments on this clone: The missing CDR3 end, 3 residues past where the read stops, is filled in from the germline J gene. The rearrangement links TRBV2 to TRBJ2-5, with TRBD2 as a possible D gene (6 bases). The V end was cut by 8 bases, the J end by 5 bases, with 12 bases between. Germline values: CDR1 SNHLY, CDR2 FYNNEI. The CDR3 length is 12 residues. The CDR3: CASLLAGETQYF. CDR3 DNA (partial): TGTGCCAGCTTACTAGCAGGGGAGACC.

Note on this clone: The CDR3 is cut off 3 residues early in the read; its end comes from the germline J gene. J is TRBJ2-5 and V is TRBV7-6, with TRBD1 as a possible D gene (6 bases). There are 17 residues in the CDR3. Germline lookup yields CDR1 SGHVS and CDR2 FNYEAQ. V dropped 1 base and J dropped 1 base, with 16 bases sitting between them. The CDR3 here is CASSLGVTGQSQETQYF. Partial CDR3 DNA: TGTGCCAGCAGCTTAGGAGTGACAGGACAGTCCCAAGAGACC.

The covered CDR3 bases are TGCGCCAGCAGTGTTTTATCCGGCGGGGTCAATGAG. This translates into CASSVLSGGVNE. The complete CDR3 protein is CASSVLSGGVNEQFF. V and J are TRBV10-1 and TRBJ2-1, with D perhaps matching TRBD2 (6 bases). The missing CDR3 end, 3 residues past where the read stops, is filled in from the germline J gene. Germline CDR1 is WNHNN and CDR2 is SYGVQD (reference sequence). V lost 4 bases, J lost 6 bases, and 16 bases lay in between. The CDR3 sequence is 15 residues long.

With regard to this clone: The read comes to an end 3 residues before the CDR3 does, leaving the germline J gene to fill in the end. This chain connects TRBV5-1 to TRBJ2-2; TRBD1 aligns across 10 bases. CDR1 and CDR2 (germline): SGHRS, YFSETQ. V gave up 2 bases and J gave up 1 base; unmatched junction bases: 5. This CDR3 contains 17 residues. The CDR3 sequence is CASSFDRGHQNTGELFF. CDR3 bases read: TGCGCCAGCAGCTTCGACAGGGGGCATCAGAACACCGGGGAG. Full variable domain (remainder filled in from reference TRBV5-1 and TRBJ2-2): KAGVTQTPRYLIKTRGQQVTLSCSPISGHRSVSWYQQTPGQGLQFLFEYFSETQRNKGNFPGRFSGRQFSNSRSEMNVSTLELGDSALYLCASSFDRGHQNTGELFFGEGSRLTVL.

The part of the CDR3 DNA that was read is TGTGCCAGCAGTGAAGCGGGAACTAGCGGGGGGACCATACAAGAGACC. Its protein is CASSEAGTSGGTIQET. The full CDR3 protein is CASSEAGTSGGTIQETQYF. The V gene is TRBV6-1, the J gene TRBJ2-5; TRBD2 aligns across 12 bases. The CDR3 end is not reached by the read, which stops 3 residues before it; the germline J gene fills it in. Germline values: CDR1 MNHNS, CDR2 SASEGT. The CDR3 contains 19 residues. With 0 bases clipped from V and 2 bases from J, the junction kept 10 bases outside the gene matches.

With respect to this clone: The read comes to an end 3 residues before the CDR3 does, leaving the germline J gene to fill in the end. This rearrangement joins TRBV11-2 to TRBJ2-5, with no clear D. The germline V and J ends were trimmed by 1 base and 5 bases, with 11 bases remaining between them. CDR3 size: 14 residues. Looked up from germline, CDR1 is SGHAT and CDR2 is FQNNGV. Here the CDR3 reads CASSLVGSRETQYF. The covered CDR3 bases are TGTGCCAGCAGCTTAGTAGGATCTAGGGAGACC.

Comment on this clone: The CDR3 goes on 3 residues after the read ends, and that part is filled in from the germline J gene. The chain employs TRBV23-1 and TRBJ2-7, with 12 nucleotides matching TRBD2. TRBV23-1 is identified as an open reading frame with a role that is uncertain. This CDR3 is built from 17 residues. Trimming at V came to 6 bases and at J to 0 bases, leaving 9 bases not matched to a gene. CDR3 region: CASSPSGRATSSYEQYF. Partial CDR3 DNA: TGCGCCAGCAGCCCTAGCGGGAGGGCCACTAGCTCCTACGAG.

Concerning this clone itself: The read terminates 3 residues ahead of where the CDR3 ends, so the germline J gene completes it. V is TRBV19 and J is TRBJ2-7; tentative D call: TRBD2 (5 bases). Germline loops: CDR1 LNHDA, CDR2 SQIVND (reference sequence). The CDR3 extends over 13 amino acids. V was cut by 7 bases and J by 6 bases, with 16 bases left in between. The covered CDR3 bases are TGTGCCAGTACGGTCCGCCATCGGGGCGAG. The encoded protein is CASTVRHRGE. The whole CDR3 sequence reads CASTVRHRGEQYF.

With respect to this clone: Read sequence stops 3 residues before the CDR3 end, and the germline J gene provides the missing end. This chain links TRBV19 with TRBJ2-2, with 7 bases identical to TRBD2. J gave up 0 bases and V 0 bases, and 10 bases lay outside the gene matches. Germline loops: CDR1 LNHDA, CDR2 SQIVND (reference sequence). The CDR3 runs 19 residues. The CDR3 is CASSIDPPLRGANTGELFF. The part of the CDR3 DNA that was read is TGTGCCAGTAGTATAGATCCCCCCCTCCGGGGGGCGAACACCGGGGAG.

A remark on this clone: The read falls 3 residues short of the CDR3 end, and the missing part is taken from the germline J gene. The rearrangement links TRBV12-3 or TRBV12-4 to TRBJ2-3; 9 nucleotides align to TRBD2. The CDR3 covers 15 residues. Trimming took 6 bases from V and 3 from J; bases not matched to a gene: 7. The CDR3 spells CASSESGLATDTQYF. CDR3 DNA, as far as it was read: TGTGCCAGCAGCGAATCGGGACTAGCAACAGATACG.

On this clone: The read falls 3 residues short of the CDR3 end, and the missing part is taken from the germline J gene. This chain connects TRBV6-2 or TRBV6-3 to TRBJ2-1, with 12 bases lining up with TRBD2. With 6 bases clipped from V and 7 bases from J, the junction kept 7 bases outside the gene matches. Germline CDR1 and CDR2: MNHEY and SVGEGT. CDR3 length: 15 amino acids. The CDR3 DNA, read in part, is TGTGCCAGCAGCCGACTAGCGGGGGAGTGGAATGAG. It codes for CASSRLAGEWNE. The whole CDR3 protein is CASSRLAGEWNEQFF.

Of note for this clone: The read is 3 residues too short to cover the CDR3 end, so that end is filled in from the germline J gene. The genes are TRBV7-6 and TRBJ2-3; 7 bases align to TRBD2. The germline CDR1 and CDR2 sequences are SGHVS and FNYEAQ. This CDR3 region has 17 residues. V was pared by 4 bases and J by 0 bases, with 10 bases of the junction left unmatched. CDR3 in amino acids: CASSSLPSGVSTDTQYF. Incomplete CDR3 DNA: TGTGCCAGCAGCTCCCTACCCAGCGGGGTTAGCACAGATACG.

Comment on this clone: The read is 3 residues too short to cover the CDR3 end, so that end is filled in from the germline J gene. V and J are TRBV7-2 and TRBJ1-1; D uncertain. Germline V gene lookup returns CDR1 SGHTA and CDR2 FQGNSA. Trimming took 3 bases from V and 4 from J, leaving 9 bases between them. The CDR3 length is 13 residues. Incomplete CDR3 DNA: TGTGCCAGCAGCTTTTCTCCGGGCACTGAA. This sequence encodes CASSFSPGTE. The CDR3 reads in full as CASSFSPGTEAFF.

The sequenced part of the CDR3 DNA is TGCAGTGCTATTAGGTGGGCAGAGACC. Translating gives CSAIRWAET. The CDR3 reads in full as CSAIRWAETQYF. The chain employs TRBV20-1 and TRBJ2-5, with unresolved D. The CDR3 is cut off 3 residues early in the read; its end comes from the germline J gene. Trimming left V 4 bases short and J 4 bases short, with 10 bases between. CDR3 length: 12 residues. The germline V gene has CDR1 DFQATT and CDR2 SNEGSKA (reference sequence).

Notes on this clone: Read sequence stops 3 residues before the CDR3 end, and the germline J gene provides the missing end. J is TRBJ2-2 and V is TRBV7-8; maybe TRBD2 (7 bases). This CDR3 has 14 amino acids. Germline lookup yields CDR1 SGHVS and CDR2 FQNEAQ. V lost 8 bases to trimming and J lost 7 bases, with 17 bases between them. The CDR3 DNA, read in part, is TGTGCCAGCGGAGAGGGGGGGGTCTACGGGGAG. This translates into CASGEGGVYGE. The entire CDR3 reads CASGEGGVYGELFF.

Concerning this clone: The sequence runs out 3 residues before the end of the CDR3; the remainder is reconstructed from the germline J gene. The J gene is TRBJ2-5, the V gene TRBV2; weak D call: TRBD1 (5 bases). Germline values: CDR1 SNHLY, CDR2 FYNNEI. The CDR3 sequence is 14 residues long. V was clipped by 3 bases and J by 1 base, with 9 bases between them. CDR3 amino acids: CASSDGAFQETQYF. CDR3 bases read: TGTGCCAGCAGTGATGGGGCCTTCCAAGAGACC.

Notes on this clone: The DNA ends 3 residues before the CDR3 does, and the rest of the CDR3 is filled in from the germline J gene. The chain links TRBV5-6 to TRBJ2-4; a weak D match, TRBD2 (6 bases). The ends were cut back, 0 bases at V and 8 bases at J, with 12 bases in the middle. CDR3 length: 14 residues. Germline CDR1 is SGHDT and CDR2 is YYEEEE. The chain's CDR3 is CASSLAGVRDIQYF. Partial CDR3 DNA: TGTGCCAGCAGCTTGGCGGGGGTCAGAGACATT.

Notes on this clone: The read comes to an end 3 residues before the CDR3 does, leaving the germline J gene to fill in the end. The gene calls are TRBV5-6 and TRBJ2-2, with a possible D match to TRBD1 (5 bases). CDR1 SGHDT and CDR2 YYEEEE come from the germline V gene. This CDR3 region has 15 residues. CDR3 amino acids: CASSLEVSGANVLFF. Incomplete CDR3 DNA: TGTGCCAGCAGCTTGGAAGTTTCTGGGGCCAACGTG.